One sample yielded the 5 T cell receptor beta chains listed below, sequenced in a study of OX40 agonist ivuxolimab in advanced cancers. Only in-frame clones appear in the TCRdb table, and some are missing; sequencing was by immunoSEQ multiplex PCR. The repertoire includes 57,000 or so clones, around 86% of them detected once, and about 1.2% sits in the top ten. This specimen was CD4+ or CD8+ T cells sorted from blood, taken in a trial of the OX40 agonist ivuxolimab. Every receptor here comes from an adult with an advanced solid tumor such as melanoma, head and neck, liver or kidney cancer.

The genes are TRBV7-9 and TRBJ1-4; a weak D match, TRBD1 (5 bases). Germline assignment: CDR1 SEHNR and CDR2 FQNEAQ (reference sequence). The CDR3 is made up of 16 amino acids. The V gene lost 5 bases and the J gene lost 4 bases, with 17 bases spanning the gap. The CDR3 loop reads CASSTMGGFGNEKLFF. CDR3 nucleotides: TGTGCCAGCAGCACTATGGGGGGGTTTGGTAATGAAAAACTGTTTTTT.

The gene calls are TRBV14 and TRBJ2-1; 7 bases line up with TRBD2. The CDR3 contains 14 residues. Germline CDR1 and CDR2: SGHDN and FVKESK. V was pared by 6 bases and J by 2 bases, with 4 bases of the junction left unmatched. The CDR3 nucleotides read TGTGCCAGCAGGGGGGGGAGCGCCTACAATGAGCAGTTCTTC. Protein product: CASRGGSAYNEQFF.

The V call is TRBV18, the J call TRBJ2-5, with 10 bases fitting TRBD1. The CDR3 consists of 16 residues. The germline V gene has CDR1 KGHSH and CDR2 LQKENI. Losses at the gene ends were 3 bases for V and 5 bases for J; bases not matched to a gene: 9. The CDR3 nucleotides are TGTGCCAGCTCACCTTGGACAGGGGGGACTGGGGAGACCCAGTACTTC. Protein product: CASSPWTGGTGETQYF.

The genes are TRBV5-4 and TRBJ1-1; 10 bases align to TRBD1. The CDR3 has 15 residues. Germline V gives CDR1 SGHNT, CDR2 YYREEE (reference sequence). J lost 5 bases, V lost 2 bases, and 6 bases had no gene match. In DNA, the CDR3 is TGTGCCAGCAGCTTAAGACAGGGGGCGTATACTGAAGCTTTCTTT. This translates into CASSLRQGAYTEAFF.

The rearrangement links TRBV7-9 to TRBJ2-5, with a possible D match to TRBD2 (6 bases). The V and J ends lost 1 base and 2 bases respectively, with 14 bases between them. The CDR3 runs to 16 residues. CDR1 SEHNR and CDR2 FQNEAQ come from the germline V gene (reference sequence). The CDR3 here is CASSLDGTAGQETQYF. For the CDR3, the DNA is TGTGCCAGCAGCTTAGATGGGACTGCAGGGCAAGAGACCCAGTACTTC.